This T cell receptor beta chain was captured by sequencing in a study of T cell responses to AZD1222 COVID-19 vaccine (dated by TCRdb to the early 2020s). Background for the entire study: AZD1222 recipients given second doses at about 4 weeks or at about 12 weeks were pooled, since spike-specific TCR depth and breadth were not found to differ between the two schedules. TCR sequencing covered roughly 230 trial participants: roughly 200 given two doses of AZD1222 and 26 given two doses of MenACWY control vaccine. Enrollment into the trials was organized by age into subgroups of 18-55, 56-69 and 70-plus years, and those subgroups contained roughly 160, 29 and 62 TCR-sequenced participants, respectively. What the work shows at the level of the full study, not this receptor alone: Conclusions about previously exposed vaccinees are limited because only six or seven AZD1222 recipients were SARS-CoV-2 seropositive at baseline. In the small 56-69-year group, the increase in depth fell short of significance, most likely because of low power. Participants were mostly white British and included more females than males, and it was suggested by the authors that clonal diversity may have been underestimated. No day 14 peak-response samples were available, so repertoires were characterized only after the peak T cell response. The vaccine-associated CD4 TCRs covered the entire spike protein, and the dominant responses fell in regions 160-218 and 743-854. Reportedly, close to half of the unique spike-specific TCRs recognized epitopes lying outside the regions that are mutated in the B.1.351 and B.1.1.7 variants. After two AZD1222 doses, spike-specific TCR breadth and depth were significantly higher than at day 0 and than in MenACWY recipients.

With regard to this clone: What antigen it recognizes has not been identified. Base qualities are not recorded, but no much larger clone differs from it by a single base.

Reading from cysteine to phenylalanine, the CDR3 counts 12 amino acids. The retained sequence is limited to the CDR3, 36 bases, with the frame set at the first base. A distance of 11 bases separates the germline ends of V and J, which lose 6 bases and 6 bases respectively. CDR1 and CDR2 (SGHNT, YENEEA) derive from the germline V gene. The sample's time point label is to be understood as: baseline before first vaccination. Vaccinee samples came from UK trials COV001 and COV002, including a single-blind randomized controlled phase 2/3 trial of AZD1222 (ChAdOx1 nCoV-19) in healthy adults. For TCRbeta chain sequencing, PBMC samples from trial participants were taken at day 0 and at day 28 after the second dose. The CDR3 regions of human TCRbeta chains were analyzed by immunosequencing. Per the authors' processing: TCRs in the repertoires were compared against a reference library of SARS-CoV-2-specific TCRs that had been generated with the MIRA antigen-specificity platform. Breadth was defined as the fraction of unique TCRs that were SARS-CoV-2-associated, and depth was defined as the fraction of total T cells that were SARS-CoV-2-associated. Using the MIRA data, each spike-specific TCR was assigned both to the spike region to which the TCR was reactive and to a CD4 or CD8 class. Log10-transformed breadth and depth values were compared by one-way ANOVA with Sidak's multiple comparisons tests. TCRdb provides this immuneACCESS table in a form limited to in-frame rearrangements. Some clones are lacking; in checked studies, under half of them reflect an unresolved V gene, and why the rest are absent is not known. For V, J and clone size, that table is used; D and trimming come from the DNA. The sample table holds some 100,000 clones, of which around nine tenths were seen once. Approximately 15% of the sample rests with the top ten.

The TCR originated in an adult in good health. Recombination linked TRBV11-3 to TRBJ1-1; possibly the D gene is TRBD1, per 5 matching bases. Sequences were derived from peripheral blood, sampled on day 0 of AZD1222 vaccination. The nucleotides read TGTGCCAGCAGGATTTGGGGCGCTGAAGCTTTCTTT. This is translated as CASRIWGAEAFF.